The next 25 T cell receptor beta chains were all read from a single sample in a study of PD-L1 blockade in urothelial cancer (dated by TCRdb to the late 2010s). Explained via the paper, the time point label denotes: pretreatment peripheral blood. The library was generated by the immunoSEQ multiplex PCR assay. TCRdb provides this immuneACCESS table in a form limited to in-frame rearrangements. Some clones are lacking; in checked studies, under half of them reflect an unresolved V gene, and why the rest are absent is not known. This sample lists about 95,000 clones; 80% to 90% were detected once. The ten largest clones add up to about 2% of the sample. Here the sequenced sample was PBMCs, taken around atezolizumab (anti-PD-L1) treatment. The receptor set was obtained from a man in his sixties with urothelial cancer.

The chain is built from TRBV4-2 and TRBJ2-1; 8 bases map to TRBD2. V shed 4 bases, J shed 5 bases, and the junction held 7 bases outside the gene matches. The CDR3 totals 15 residues. Germline lookup yields CDR1 LGHNA and CDR2 YNFKEQ. The CDR3 sequence: CASSREAGVDNEQFF. CDR3 DNA: TGTGCCAGCAGCCGGGAAGCGGGGGTAGACAATGAGCAGTTCTTC.

A single count supports this clone. The chain uses TRBV2 and TRBJ2-5, with a possible D match to TRBD2 (5 bases). CDR3 length equals 17 residues. Germline V gene data show CDR1 as SNHLY and CDR2 as FYNNEI. With 0 bases removed from V and 7 bases from J, the gap between germline ends came to 21 bases. This CDR3 reads CASSEANGGLGFVTQYF. The CDR3 DNA is TGTGCCAGCAGTGAAGCGAATGGAGGCCTGGGTTTTGTGACCCAGTACTTC.

The chain has TRBV9 and TRBJ2-7, with D perhaps TRBD1 (6 bases). Trimming stripped 0 bases from V and 4 bases from J, with 14 bases between. CDR1 and CDR2 from the germline V gene are SGDLS and YYNGEE. CDR3 length: 15 amino acids. CDR3 amino acids: CASSVETADSYEQYF. The CDR3 nucleotides read TGTGCCAGCAGCGTAGAGACAGCGGACAGTTACGAGCAGTACTTC. Filled out from reference TRBV9 and TRBJ2-7, the complete variable domain reads DSGVTQTPKHLITATGQRVTLRCSPRSGDLSVYWYQQSLDQGLQFLIQYYNGEERAKGNILERFSAQQFPDLHSELNLSSLELGDSALYFCASSVETADSYEQYFGPGTRLTVT.

The chain uses TRBV15 and TRBJ2-3; a weak D match, TRBD2 (5 bases). Trimming removed 0 bases at V and 3 bases at J, with 10 bases between. The CDR3 runs to 15 residues. Germline-derived CDR1 and CDR2 are LNHNV and YYDKDF (reference sequence). The CDR3 protein is CATSRDRGWTDTQYF. Written as DNA, the CDR3 is TGTGCCACCAGCAGAGATCGGGGATGGACAGATACGCAGTATTTT.

The rearrangement joins TRBV5-1 to TRBJ1-1; perhaps TRBD1 as D (6 bases). Between the trimmed V and J ends, which lost 4 bases and 5 bases, there was a span of 21 bases. CDR3 length: 16 amino acids. Germline-derived CDR1 and CDR2 are SGHRS and YFSETQ. CDR3 sequence: CASSIQGSTGYTEAFF. In DNA form, the CDR3 reads TGCGCCAGCAGCATCCAGGGGTCCACCGGGTATACTGAAGCTTTCTTT.

The CDR3 sequence is CASSFDPGGQQYF. The DNA of the CDR3 is TGTGCCAGCAGCTTTGATCCGGGGGGGCAGCAGTACTTC. The chain carries TRBV11-3 and TRBJ2-7; TRBD2 aligns across 8 bases. CDR1 is SGHNT, CDR2 YENEEA, per germline. With 3 bases clipped from V and 8 bases from J, the junction kept 6 bases outside the gene matches. The CDR3 is 13 amino acids.

This rearrangement joins TRBV10-3 to TRBJ2-1, with TRBD1 matching 8 bases. The CDR3 runs 16 residues. V gave up 0 bases and J gave up 4 bases; unmatched junction bases: 5. Germline V gene data show CDR1 as ENHRY and CDR2 as SYGVKD. Written as DNA, the CDR3 is TGTGCCATCAGTGAGTCGGGTGGACAGGGATACAATGAGCAGTTCTTC. Protein sequence: CAISESGGQGYNEQFF.

The chain recombines TRBV28 with TRBJ1-3; 7 nucleotides line up with TRBD1. The CDR3 loop spans 16 amino acids. Looked up from germline, CDR1 is MDHEN and CDR2 is SYDVKM. Trimming took 3 bases from V and 2 from J; bases not matched to a gene: 7. CDR3 in amino acids: CASSFYDRETGNTIYF. The CDR3 DNA reads as TGTGCCAGCAGTTTTTACGACAGGGAGACTGGAAACACCATATATTTT.

CDR3 in amino acids: CAITAAPGTQYF. CDR3 nucleotide sequence: TGTGCCATCACGGCCGCCCCAGGGACCCAGTACTTC. This chain connects TRBV10-3 to TRBJ2-5; D gene unclear. The length of the CDR3 is 12 residues. CDR1 is ENHRY and CDR2 is SYGVKD in the germline V gene. V shed 7 bases and J shed 7 bases, with 13 bases lying between them.

V and J are TRBV9 and TRBJ2-1; 9 nucleotides agree with TRBD1. Trimming took 7 bases from V and 7 from J; bases not matched to a gene: 12. There are 15 residues in the CDR3. Germline V gene sequence: CDR1 SGDLS, CDR2 YYNGEE. DNA of the CDR3: TGTGCCAGCTCCTTCGGGACAGGGAGGGCAAATGAGCAGTTCTTC. As protein: CASSFGTGRANEQFF.

The chain has TRBV21-1 and TRBJ1-1; the table's D call, TRBD1, has no DNA check behind it. TRBV21-1 is labeled a pseudogene. The CDR3 consists of 15 residues. The CDR3 DNA follows: TGTGCCAGCAGCAAAGAGGGGGTTAAGGACACTGAAGCTTTCTTT. Translation gives CASSKEGVKDTEAFF.

The chain carries TRBV19 and TRBJ1-2, with D hard to call. Trimming left V 1 base short and J 2 bases short, with 8 bases between. Germline V gene data show CDR1 as LNHDA and CDR2 as SQIVND (reference sequence). This CDR3 comprises 14 residues. The CDR3: CASSIGQNNYGYTF. CDR3 coding DNA: TGTGCCAGTAGTATAGGGCAGAACAACTATGGCTACACCTTC. Full variable domain (missing parts from reference TRBV19 and TRBJ1-2): DGGITQSPKYLFRKEGQNVTLSCEQNLNHDAMYWYRQDPGQGLRLIYYSQIVNDFQKGDIAEGYSVSREKKESFPLTVTSAQKNPTAFYLCASSIGQNNYGYTFGSGTRLTVV.

The genes are TRBV28 and TRBJ2-7; D is uncertain. This CDR3 region has 12 residues. Trimming shortened V by 8 bases and J by 1 base, and 9 bases separated the two germline ends. Germline-derived CDR1 and CDR2 are MDHEN and SYDVKM. CDR3 coding DNA: TGTGCCAGCTCAACACCTTCCTACGAGCAGTACTTC. Its protein product is CASSTPSYEQYF.

The rearrangement joins TRBV7-9 to TRBJ2-3, with TRBD1 as a possible D gene (6 bases). In germline, CDR1 is SEHNR, CDR2 FQNEAQ (reference sequence). This CDR3 has 15 residues. V was trimmed by 5 bases and J by 0 bases, leaving 12 bases between them. The CDR3 region has the DNA TGTGCCAGCAGCACCGGGACACCCAGCACAGATACGCAGTATTTT. Residues: CASSTGTPSTDTQYF.

The genes are TRBV13 and TRBJ1-2; D not certain. This CDR3 has 12 residues. CDR1 is PRHDT, CDR2 FYEKMQ, per germline (reference sequence). Trimming shortened V by 4 bases and J by 13 bases, and 16 bases separated the two germline ends. The CDR3 DNA is TGTGCCAGCAGCTCCCCGATGAGACGGGGCACCTTC. Its protein product is CASSSPMRRGTF.

The gene calls are TRBV5-1 and TRBJ1-3; D is perhaps TRBD1 (5 bases). The germline V and J ends were trimmed by 2 bases and 4 bases, with 13 bases remaining between them. CDR3 size: 15 residues. CDR1 and CDR2 from the germline V gene are SGHRS and YFSETQ. CDR3 sequence reads: CASSFGDSLGNTIYF. CDR3 nucleotides: TGCGCCAGCAGCTTCGGGGACTCTCTGGGAAACACCATATATTTT.

The genes are TRBV6-1 and TRBJ2-2, with 7 bases lining up with TRBD1. Losses at the gene ends were 11 bases for V and 6 bases for J; bases not matched to a gene: 3. This CDR3 contains 11 residues. Germline assignment: CDR1 MNHNS and CDR2 SASEGT. The CDR3 DNA is TGTGCCGGAGACAGGGCCGGGGAGCTGTTTTTT. It is translated as CAGDRAGELFF.

CDR3 DNA sequence: TGTGCCACTAAACAAATACAGGGCAATCAGCCCCAGCATTTT. Protein product: CATKQIQGNQPQHF. The chain uses TRBV19 and TRBJ1-5; tentatively, D is TRBD1 (5 bases). CDR1 and CDR2 (germline): LNHDA, SQIVND (reference sequence). The CDR3 consists of 14 residues. The V gene lost 10 bases and the J gene lost 2 bases, with 15 bases spanning the gap.

The chain couples TRBV5-4 to TRBJ1-2, with D tentatively TRBD1 (5 bases). CDR1 SGHNT and CDR2 YYREEE come from the germline V gene (reference sequence). CDR3 length: 15 amino acids. Trimming took 5 bases from V and 0 from J, leaving 14 bases between them. The chain's CDR3 is CASREWGRSNYGYTF. The CDR3 nucleotides read TGTGCCAGCAGGGAATGGGGCCGCTCTAACTATGGCTACACCTTC.

The rearrangement joins TRBV13 to TRBJ2-7, with D possibly matching TRBD2 (6 bases). Germline V lookup: CDR1 PRHDT, CDR2 FYEKMQ (reference sequence). With 5 bases removed from V and 4 bases from J, the gap between germline ends came to 15 bases. CDR3 length: 14 residues. The CDR3 loop is CASSPGDSPYEQYF. CDR3 nucleotide sequence: TGTGCCAGCAGCCCCGGGGACTCACCTTACGAGCAGTACTTC.

The gene calls are TRBV7-8 and TRBJ2-1; possibly TRBD2 for D (6 bases). The germline V gene has CDR1 SGHVS and CDR2 FQNEAQ. V lost 8 bases and J lost 0, with 20 bases in between. The CDR3 totals 17 residues. CDR3 in DNA: TGTGCCAGCGACAGTGTTCTTAGCGGAAACTCCTACAATGAGCAGTTCTTC. This encodes CASDSVLSGNSYNEQFF.

The chain joins TRBV5-6 to TRBJ1-6; 9 nucleotides agree with TRBD1. Looked up from germline, CDR1 is SGHDT and CDR2 is YYEEEE. The V gene end was trimmed by 4 bases and the J gene end by 8 bases; junction bases not matched to a gene: 7. This CDR3 spans 15 amino acids. The CDR3 region has the DNA TGTGCCAGCAGCGCAAGGGACAGGGCTTATTCACCCCTCCACTTT. The encoded protein is CASSARDRAYSPLHF. The full variable domain, with the rest looked up from reference TRBV5-6 and TRBJ1-6, is DAGVTQSPTHLIKTRGQQVTLRCSPKSGHDTVSWYQQALGQGPQFIFQYYEEEERQRGNFPDRFSGHQFPNYSSELNVNALLLGDSALYLCASSARDRAYSPLHFGNGTRLTVT.

The chain uses TRBV28 and TRBJ2-7; the match to TRBD2 covers 11 bases. The V segment lost 5 bases and the J segment 3 bases; nucleotides outside the gene matches: 18. The V gene's germline CDR1 is MDHEN and CDR2 SYDVKM. CDR3 length equals 19 residues. The CDR3 DNA reads as TGTGCCAGCAGTATCGTTAGCGGGAGGGCGAAAATCCCTAACTACGAGCAGTACTTC. Protein product: CASSIVSGRAKIPNYEQYF.

Note on this clone: One junction end disagrees with the germline gene, perhaps due to a read error. This CDR3 reads CASSLAAGVGETQYF. As DNA, the CDR3 is TGTGCTAGCAGCTTAGCGGCGGGAGTGGGGGAGACCCAGTACTTC. The chain recombines TRBV7-7 with TRBJ2-5, with 7 bases matching TRBD2. The CDR3 sequence is 15 residues long. The germline V gene encodes CDR1 SSHAT and CDR2 FNYEAQ (reference sequence).

The rearrangement uses TRBV11-2 and TRBJ1-1; D uncertain. Trimming cost V 1 base and J 7 bases, with 7 bases left between them. Germline V gene sequence: CDR1 SGHAT, CDR2 FQNNGV. This CDR3 contains 12 residues. The CDR3 coding sequence is TGTGCCAGCAGCTTAGGGCGGATTGAAGCTTTCTTT. This translates into CASSLGRIEAFF.